This T cell receptor (beta chain) was recorded in a study of cytomegalovirus exposure and HLA in healthy donors. The CDR3 extends over 14 amino acids. V dropped 1 base and J dropped 3 bases, with 10 bases sitting between them. From germline, CDR1 is SGHNT and CDR2 YYREEE (reference sequence). Primers: 60 Vbeta forward and 13 Jbeta reverse. Libraries were prepared by immunoSEQ multiplex PCR; TCRdb keeps only in-frame clonotypes and omits some of them. The sample totals approximately 140,000 clones. Comments on this clone: The antigen is undetermined.

Overall study results and limits: A later analysis linked a missense DCLRE1C variant to TCR beta V- and J-gene trimming.

The V and J genes are TRBV5-4 and TRBJ1-1, with D possibly TRBD1 on 6 matching bases. The clonotype comes from a man aged 40-49 years in good health and CMV-seronegative. The sample was PBMCs. CDR3 DNA sequence: TGTGCCAGCAGCTTGTTCCAGGGGTACACTGAAGCTTTCTTT. This translates into CASSLFQGYTEAFF.